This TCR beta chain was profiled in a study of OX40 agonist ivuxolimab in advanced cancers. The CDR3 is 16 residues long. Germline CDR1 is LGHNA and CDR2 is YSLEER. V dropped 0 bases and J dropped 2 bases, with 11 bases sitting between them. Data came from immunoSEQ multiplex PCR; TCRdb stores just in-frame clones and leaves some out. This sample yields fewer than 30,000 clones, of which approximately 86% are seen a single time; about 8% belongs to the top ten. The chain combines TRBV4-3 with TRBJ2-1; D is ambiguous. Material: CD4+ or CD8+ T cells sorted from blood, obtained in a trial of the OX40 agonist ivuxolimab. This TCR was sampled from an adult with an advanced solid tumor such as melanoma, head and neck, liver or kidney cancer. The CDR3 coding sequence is TGCGCCAGCAGCCAAGAATCGAGGAACGCCTACAATGAGCAGTTCTTC. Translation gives CASSQESRNAYNEQFF.